A single sample gave rise to the 10 T cell receptor beta chains below, sequenced in a study of cytomegalovirus exposure and HLA in healthy donors. Both 60 Vbeta primers and 13 Jbeta primers went into the PCR. The method was immunoSEQ multiplex PCR; TCRdb's version includes in-frame clones alone and lacks a portion of them. The record lists about 200,000 clones, of which the ten most abundant hold roughly 0.7%. The sample taken for sequencing was PBMCs. The receptors were gathered from a boy under 18 in good health and CMV-seronegative.

The chain couples TRBV5-1 to TRBJ1-1; 10 bases are shared with TRBD1. This CDR3 contains 15 residues. Germline V gene data show CDR1 as SGHRS and CDR2 as YFSETQ. V was pared by 5 bases and J by 10 bases, with 14 bases of the junction left unmatched. The DNA of the CDR3 is TGCGCCAGCAGTCCGGGACAGGGGTTTTTCTTTGGAGCTTTCTTT. This sequence encodes CASSPGQGFFFGAFF. Full variable domain (remainder filled in from reference TRBV5-1 and TRBJ1-1): KAGVTQTPRYLIKTRGQQVTLSCSPISGHRSVSWYQQTPGQGLQFLFEYFSETQRNKGNFPGRFSGRQFSNSRSEMNVSTLELGDSALYLCASSPGQGFFFGAFFGQGTRLTVV.

Turning to this clone: One end of the junction varies from germline; a read error may be responsible. The sample holds other DNA sequences that translate to the same CDR3. For the CDR3, the DNA is TGCGCCAGTAGTCAAACCACTATCGCTGAAGCTTTCTTT. Its translation is CASSQTTIAEAFF. The V gene is TRBV19, the J gene TRBJ1-1; D not certain. Germline CDR1 is LNHDA and CDR2 is SQIVND (reference sequence). The CDR3 consists of 13 residues. The whole variable domain, remainder taken from reference TRBV19 and TRBJ1-1, is DGGITQSPKYLFRKEGQNVTLSCEQNLNHDAMYWYRQDPGQGLRLIYYSQIVNDFQKGDIAEGYSVSREKKESFPLTVTSAQKNPTAFYLCASSQTTIAEAFFGQGTRLTVV.

Comment on this clone: Other DNA variants within this sample encode the same CDR3. J is TRBJ2-7 and V is TRBV11-2; 7 bases are a match to TRBD1. Germline loops: CDR1 SGHAT, CDR2 FQNNGV. The CDR3 spans 14 residues. The V and J ends lost 6 bases and 0 bases, in that order; junction bases with no gene match: 5. CDR3 amino acids: CASRMAGGSYEQYF. The CDR3 DNA reads TGTGCCAGCAGGATGGCAGGGGGCTCCTACGAGCAGTACTTC.

The V and J genes are TRBV2 and TRBJ2-7; D might be TRBD2 (5 bases). The CDR3 covers 12 residues. V gave up 7 bases and J gave up 7 bases, with 14 bases separating them. From germline, CDR1 is SNHLY and CDR2 FYNNEI. The CDR3 is CASTTTSREQYF. As DNA, the CDR3 is TGTGCCAGCACGACTACCTCGAGGGAGCAGTACTTC. Drawing the rest from reference TRBV2 and TRBJ2-7, the complete variable domain is EPEVTQTPSHQVTQMGQEVILRCVPISNHLYFYWYRQILGQKVEFLVSFYNNEISEKSEIFDDQFSVERPDGSNFTLKIRSTKLEDSAMYFCASTTTSREQYFGPGTRLTVT.

The chain recombines TRBV19 with TRBJ1-5; D possibly corresponds to TRBD1 (6 bases). The V gene's germline CDR1 is LNHDA and CDR2 SQIVND (reference sequence). The CDR3 is 13 amino acids. Deletions cut 7 bases from V and 5 bases from J, with 12 bases between. The CDR3 sequence is CASTRQVDQPQHF. In nucleotides, the CDR3 is TGTGCCAGTACCCGACAGGTCGATCAGCCCCAGCATTTT.

J is TRBJ1-5 and V is TRBV5-6; D is unresolved. This CDR3 spans 12 amino acids. V lost 4 bases and J lost 6, with 8 bases in between. Germline V lookup: CDR1 SGHDT, CDR2 YYEEEE. CDR3 bases: TGTGCCAGCAGCGAGGGCTTTCAGCCCCAGCATTTT. Protein product: CASSEGFQPQHF. The full variable domain, rest sourced from reference TRBV5-6 and TRBJ1-5, is DAGVTQSPTHLIKTRGQQVTLRCSPKSGHDTVSWYQQALGQGPQFIFQYYEEEERQRGNFPDRFSGHQFPNYSSELNVNALLLGDSALYLCASSEGFQPQHFGDGTRLSIL.

This chain links TRBV13 with TRBJ2-5; a possible D gene is TRBD1 (6 bases). CDR1 and CDR2 (germline): PRHDT, FYEKMQ (reference sequence). The CDR3 extends over 15 amino acids. V lost 0 bases, J lost 1 base, and 9 bases lay in between. The CDR3 spells CASSLGTGSQETQYF. CDR3 bases: TGTGCCAGCAGCTTAGGCACAGGGAGCCAAGAGACCCAGTACTTC.

The chain recombines TRBV27 with TRBJ1-2; TRBD1 matches at 7 bases. This CDR3 is built from 15 residues. In germline, CDR1 is MNHEY, CDR2 SMNVEV (reference sequence). Trimming cost V 3 bases and J 5 bases; bases outside gene matches: 9. CDR3 sequence reads: CASSFRGGVGYGYTF. For the CDR3, the DNA is TGTGCCAGCAGTTTCAGAGGGGGCGTTGGTTATGGCTACACCTTC.

The rearrangement joins TRBV15 to TRBJ2-1; the D gene is possibly TRBD1 (5 bases). Germline values: CDR1 LNHNV, CDR2 YYDKDF (reference sequence). The CDR3 length is 13 residues. Trimming removed 0 bases from V and 7 bases from J, with 7 bases in between. CDR3 sequence (DNA): TGTGCCACCAGCAGAGATCGACAGAATGAGCAGTTCTTC. Its translation is CATSRDRQNEQFF.

This chain links TRBV29-1 with TRBJ2-3; 9 positions match TRBD2. V gave up 8 bases and J gave up 6 bases; unmatched junction bases: 9. Germline V lookup: CDR1 SQVTM, CDR2 ANQGSEA. This CDR3 has 13 amino acids. The CDR3 coding sequence is TGCAGCATAAGGACTAGCGTCGGGGATACGCAGTATTTT. It encodes CSIRTSVGDTQYF.